The 11 T cell receptor beta chains presented below share a single source sample, sequenced in a study of T cell repertoires in cytomegalovirus infection. Which antigens these TCRs recognize remains unknown. One entry per CDR3 protein, called by TCRdb with MiXCR from the reads. The table lists roughly 90,000 distinct CDR3 sequences, 20% to 30% of them singletons. The sample consisted of CD8+ T cells from cultured PBMCs, taken from culture after CMV antigen stimulation. These receptors were obtained from a human donor in good health (CMV status not recorded). Some clones in this sample may be carry-over from other donors' samples.

This clonotype has just a few counts. V gene TRBV12-3 or TRBV12-4 combines with J gene TRBJ1-3; tentatively, D is TRBD1 (5 bases). This CDR3 is 14 amino acids long. Trimming stripped 3 bases from V and 2 bases from J, with 8 bases between. CDR3 bases: TGTGCCAGCAGTTTCGGCAGGGCTGGAAACACCATATATTTT. Translation gives CASSFGRAGNTIYF.

This clonotype has a count of ten or more. This sequence joins TRBV6-6 and TRBJ1-1, with 8 bases lining up with TRBD1. V was pared by 5 bases and J by 1 base, with 3 bases of the junction left unmatched. In germline, CDR1 is MNHNY, CDR2 SVGAGI (reference sequence). The CDR3 runs 14 residues. The CDR3 reads CASSPGTGNTEAFF. The CDR3 DNA reads as TGTGCCAGCAGTCCCGGGACAGGGAACACTGAAGCTTTCTTT.

This clonotype came up a few times. This chain connects TRBV14 to TRBJ2-1; 9 bases align to TRBD1. Germline V lookup: CDR1 SGHDN, CDR2 FVKESK. Trimming removed 4 bases from V and 8 bases from J; junction bases left unmatched: 15. This CDR3 comprises 17 residues. CDR3 residues: CASSPGIGQGPRDEQFF. CDR3 DNA sequence: TGTGCCAGCAGCCCGGGAATAGGACAGGGGCCTCGAGATGAGCAGTTCTTC.

The chain employs TRBV28 and TRBJ2-1; 10 nucleotides match TRBD2. V lost 3 bases, J lost 8 bases, and 13 bases stayed unmatched. Germline-derived CDR1 and CDR2 are MDHEN and SYDVKM. CDR3 length: 17 amino acids. DNA for the CDR3: TGTGCCAGCAGTTTTGTCCCCGGGACTAGCGCGGGCGATGAGCAGTTCTTC. As protein: CASSFVPGTSAGDEQFF.

This clonotype showed up just a few times. V gene TRBV4-3 combines with J gene TRBJ2-1, with D perhaps matching TRBD1 (6 bases). Germline lookup yields CDR1 LGHNA and CDR2 YSLEER. Trimming removed 0 bases at V and 0 bases at J, with 9 bases between. The CDR3 sequence is 16 residues long. For the CDR3, the DNA is TGCGCCAGCAGCCAAGATCGAGGGGGCTCCTACAATGAGCAGTTCTTC. As protein: CASSQDRGGSYNEQFF.

In this sample, this clonotype turned up many times. The rearrangement links TRBV7-6 to TRBJ1-1; no clear D. Germline V gene data show CDR1 as SGHVS and CDR2 as FNYEAQ. V was clipped by 4 bases and J by 0 bases, with 6 bases between them. The CDR3 contains 13 residues. CDR3 sequence (DNA): TGTGCCAGCAGCTCTGTAATGAACACTGAAGCTTTCTTT. It codes for CASSSVMNTEAFF. Combining the CDR3 with reference TRBV7-6 and TRBJ1-1 gives the whole variable domain GAGVSQSPRYKVTKRGQDVALRCDPISGHVSLYWYRQALGQGPEFLTYFNYEAQQDKSGLPNDRFSAERPEGSISTLTIQRTEQRDSAMYRCASSSVMNTEAFFGQGTRLTVV.

In the case of this clonotype: The junction does not match germline at one end; this may be a read error. The V and J genes are TRBV4-1 and TRBJ1-2, with D hard to call. This CDR3 has 14 residues. The germline CDR1 and CDR2 sequences are MGHRA and YSYEKL. In nucleotides, the CDR3 is TGTACCAGCAGGCGTGAACCAGCTAACTATGGCTACACCTTC. Translating gives CTSRREPANYGYTF.

This clonotype was observed many times. DNA for the CDR3: TGTGCCAGCAGCTTGGTGGGCGGATGGACAGATACGCAGTATTTT. Its translation is CASSLVGGWTDTQYF. The chain combines TRBV5-6 with TRBJ2-3; D is ambiguous. Per the germline V gene, CDR1 is SGHDT and CDR2 is YYEEEE. This CDR3 is built from 15 residues. V lost 0 bases to trimming and J lost 3 bases, with 11 bases between them.

Comments on this clonotype: A junction end diverges from the germline sequence, so it may reflect a read error. V and J are TRBV7-6 and TRBJ2-3; no definite D call. CDR1 SGHVS and CDR2 FNYEAQ come from the germline V gene. The CDR3 is made up of 14 amino acids. The chain's CDR3 is CPSSFSARVDTQYF. CDR3 DNA sequence: TGTCCCAGCAGCTTTTCTGCAAGGGTAGATACGCAGTATTTT.

The sample holds many counts of this clonotype. The chain carries TRBV6-2 or TRBV6-3 and TRBJ1-5, with unresolved D. Trimming stripped 2 bases from V and 11 bases from J, with 10 bases between. CDR3 length: 12 residues. CDR1 and CDR2 from the germline V gene are MNHEY and SVGEGT. The CDR3 sequence: CASSYEAVAQHF. Here the CDR3 DNA reads TGTGCCAGCAGTTACGAAGCCGTGGCCCAGCATTTT.

The chain carries TRBV28 and TRBJ2-5, with D hard to call. With 2 bases removed from V and 4 bases from J, the gap between germline ends came to 11 bases. The germline CDR1 and CDR2 sequences are MDHEN and SYDVKM. This CDR3 is built from 14 residues. CDR3 sequence reads: CASSLMDQAETQYF. The CDR3 DNA reads as TGTGCCAGCAGTTTAATGGACCAAGCAGAGACCCAGTACTTC.